This T cell receptor beta chain was observed in a study of control samples from healthy donors and cancer patients. Sequenced by immunoSEQ multiplex PCR; TCRdb stores in-frame clones only, minus some. The top ten clones hold approximately 2% of a sample with about 98,000 clones, around 80% of them seen once. This clone was counted a single time. V lost 5 bases and J lost 3; bases outside the gene matches: 8. The CDR3 loop spans 14 amino acids. Germline CDR1 is GTSNPN and CDR2 is SVGIG (reference sequence). Material for sequencing was blood. V is TRBV30 and J is TRBJ2-7, with TRBD1 identical over 9 bases. The TCR originated in a man between 60 and 75 years old in good health. The CDR3 bases are TGTGCCTGGCACCCGGGACAGGGAAACTACGAGCAGTACTTC. The encoded protein is CAWHPGQGNYEQYF.